Each of the 19 T cell receptor beta chains below was sequenced from the same sample in a study of T cell responses to AZD1222 COVID-19 vaccine. Profiled with immunoSEQ multiplex PCR; TCRdb holds only in-frame clones, not every one. The sample has tens of thousands of clones, roughly 88% seen once. Sample: peripheral blood, taken 28 days after the second AZD1222 dose. The source is an adult who received the AZD1222 COVID-19 vaccine.

The chain uses TRBV7-2 and TRBJ1-5, with D possibly TRBD1 on 5 matching bases. Germline CDR1 SGHTA, CDR2 FQGNSA. CDR3 length equals 15 residues. The V end lost 5 bases, the J end lost 3 bases, and 14 bases lay between the germline ends. This CDR3 reads CASSPGLGNNQPQHF. In DNA form, the CDR3 reads TGTGCCAGCAGCCCAGGGCTAGGGAACAATCAGCCCCAGCATTTT. Complete variable domain (other parts from reference TRBV7-2 and TRBJ1-5): GAGVSQSPSNKVTEKGKDVELRCDPISGHTALYWYRQSLGQGLEFLIYFQGNSAPDKSGLPSDRFSAERTGGSVSTLTIQRTQQEDSAVYLCASSPGLGNNQPQHFGDGTRLSIL.

V usage is TRBV30 and J usage is TRBJ1-1, with 9 bases fitting TRBD1. The length of the CDR3 is 17 residues. Germline lookup yields CDR1 GTSNPN and CDR2 SVGIG (reference sequence). V gave up 4 bases and J gave up 4 bases; unmatched junction bases: 16. The CDR3 bases are TGTGCCTGGACCCTTCCGGGACAGGGACGTTCTGGCACTGAAGCTTTCTTT. Translating gives CAWTLPGQGRSGTEAFF.

This clone was seen more than once but under ten times. Written as DNA, the CDR3 is TGTGCCACGTCCGTAGGGACTAACTATGGCTACACCTTC. Translation: CATSVGTNYGYTF. The chain employs TRBV19 and TRBJ1-2; D gene ambiguous. The CDR3 totals 13 residues. The germline gives CDR1 LNHDA, CDR2 SQIVND (reference sequence). V was shortened by 10 bases and J by 0 bases, with 12 bases between the two germline ends.

The rearrangement links TRBV4-1 to TRBJ2-7, with a weak D call TRBD1 (5 bases). Germline assignment: CDR1 MGHRA and CDR2 YSYEKL. There are 14 residues in the CDR3. V lost 0 bases to trimming and J lost 4 bases, with 10 bases between them. CDR3 residues: CASSQDGRAYEQYF. In nucleotides, the CDR3 is TGCGCCAGCAGCCAAGATGGCAGGGCTTACGAGCAGTACTTC.

This chain joins TRBV30 and TRBJ2-7; no firm D call. The length of the CDR3 is 14 residues. Germline values: CDR1 GTSNPN, CDR2 SVGIG (reference sequence). The V end was cut by 3 bases, the J end by 1 base, with 13 bases between. In nucleotides, the CDR3 is TGTGCCTGGAGCGGAAACGGGCAGTCCTACGAGCAGTACTTC. This codes for CAWSGNGQSYEQYF.

The chain carries TRBV5-6 and TRBJ2-2; 7 positions agree with TRBD1. Germline lookup yields CDR1 SGHDT and CDR2 YYEEEE. V gave up 4 bases and J gave up 7 bases; unmatched junction bases: 13. The CDR3 covers 16 residues. The CDR3 region has the DNA TGTGCCAGCAGCCGTCCCGGGACAGTGGACCTCGGGGAGCTGTTTTTT. Its translation is CASSRPGTVDLGELFF.

The V gene is TRBV11-2, the J gene TRBJ1-2; D might be TRBD1 (6 bases). This CDR3 region has 15 residues. The V gene's germline CDR1 is SGHAT and CDR2 FQNNGV. With 2 bases removed from V and 4 bases from J, the gap between germline ends came to 14 bases. CDR3 sequence (DNA): TGTGCCAGCAGCTTAAACCCACAGGGTAGCTATGGCTACACCTTC. This codes for CASSLNPQGSYGYTF.

V is TRBV28 and J is TRBJ2-2; D remains unclear. CDR3 length: 12 amino acids. The germline CDR1 and CDR2 sequences are MDHEN and SYDVKM. The ends were cut back, 3 bases at V and 8 bases at J, with 7 bases in the middle. In DNA, the CDR3 is TGTGCCAGCAGTTTGCTAGGTGGGGAGCTGTTTTTT. This codes for CASSLLGGELFF.

The V call is TRBV5-4, the J call TRBJ2-1; D might be TRBD1 (7 bases). The length of the CDR3 is 16 residues. Per germline, CDR1 SGHNT and CDR2 YYREEE (reference sequence). V shed 4 bases and J shed 4 bases, with 18 bases lying between them. The CDR3 DNA follows: TGTGCCAGCAGCGGAGGGGGCGGGGCTAGTTACAATGAGCAGTTCTTC. It is translated as CASSGGGGASYNEQFF.

The CDR3 DNA reads as TGCGCCAGCAGCCCGGGGCCGTTAAATGAGCAGTTCTTC. As protein: CASSPGPLNEQFF. The rearrangement joins TRBV5-1 to TRBJ2-1; TRBD1 or TRBD2 may be the D gene (5 bases each). The length of the CDR3 is 13 residues. Germline CDR1 is SGHRS and CDR2 is YFSETQ. V lost 4 bases to trimming and J lost 7 bases, with 12 bases between them.

CDR3 sequence (DNA): TGTGCCAGCAGCCAGACACGGGACGGCAATCAGCCCCAGCATTTT. Amino acids: CASSQTRDGNQPQHF. The chain has TRBV6-5 and TRBJ1-5; D possibly corresponds to TRBD1 (5 bases). V was cut by 6 bases and J by 2 bases, with 14 bases left in between. CDR3 length equals 15 residues. Germline V gives CDR1 MNHEY, CDR2 SVGAGI.

This clone was detected only once. The chain combines TRBV7-2 with TRBJ2-1; D is perhaps TRBD2 (6 bases). V gave up 5 bases and J gave up 0 bases, with 20 bases separating them. CDR3 size: 18 residues. CDR1 is SGHTA, CDR2 FQGNSA, per germline. The CDR3 DNA is TGTGCCAGCAGCGTTATACTAGCCCACGGGAGCTCCTACAATGAGCAGTTCTTC. Translation: CASSVILAHGSSYNEQFF.

The chain couples TRBV10-3 to TRBJ1-2; a possible D gene is TRBD1 (6 bases). CDR3 length: 13 amino acids. The V end lost 10 bases, the J end lost 5 bases, and 17 bases lay between the germline ends. Germline V CDR1 and CDR2: ENHRY, SYGVKD. The CDR3 loop is CASRGTGSYGYTF. For the CDR3, the DNA is TGTGCCAGTCGGGGTACAGGGTCGTATGGCTACACCTTC.

The rearrangement links TRBV29-1 to TRBJ1-1; possible D gene TRBD1, 6 bases. V was trimmed by 7 bases and J by 4 bases, leaving 13 bases between them. Germline V gene lookup returns CDR1 SQVTM and CDR2 ANQGSEA. This CDR3 comprises 12 residues. CDR3 protein: CSGQTGRTEAFF. The CDR3 DNA reads TGCAGCGGCCAAACAGGGCGCACTGAAGCTTTCTTT.

The gene calls are TRBV6-6 and TRBJ1-2, with TRBD1 as a possible D gene (6 bases). CDR3 size: 14 residues. Per the germline V gene, CDR1 is MNHNY and CDR2 is SVGAGI (reference sequence). V shed 3 bases and J shed 8 bases, with 16 bases lying between them. The CDR3 DNA reads TGTGCCAGCAGTTATTCGGAGGGCAGGGGCGGCTACACCTTC. This encodes CASSYSEGRGGYTF.

The chain couples TRBV14 to TRBJ2-7; D gene uncertain. The ends were cut back, 4 bases at V and 2 bases at J, with 12 bases in the middle. CDR3 size: 14 residues. Looked up from germline, CDR1 is SGHDN and CDR2 is FVKESK. As DNA, the CDR3 is TGTGCCAGCAGCCCGCTTTCTGCAACCTACGAGCAGTACTTC. This codes for CASSPLSATYEQYF.

J is TRBJ1-5 and V is TRBV6-5, with 7 bases aligning to TRBD1. The J segment lost 4 bases and the V segment lost 11 bases, leaving 8 bases of the junction unmatched. CDR1 and CDR2 (germline): MNHEY, SVGAGI. The CDR3 sequence is 13 residues long. The CDR3 here is CACAGGKNQPQHF. CDR3 DNA: TGTGCCTGTGCAGGGGGTAAGAATCAGCCCCAGCATTTT.

The gene calls are TRBV27 and TRBJ1-2; D is perhaps TRBD1 (5 bases). This CDR3 is built from 14 residues. Germline-derived CDR1 and CDR2 are MNHEY and SMNVEV (reference sequence). Trimming cost V 2 bases and J 2 bases, with 9 bases left between them. The CDR3 is CASSLRDRNYGYTF. For the CDR3, the DNA is TGTGCCAGCAGTTTAAGAGACAGAAACTATGGCTACACCTTC.

The rearrangement joins TRBV27 to TRBJ2-5; 11 nucleotides agree with TRBD2. Trimming cost V 2 bases and J 5 bases; bases outside gene matches: 7. The CDR3 extends over 16 amino acids. The germline V gene has CDR1 MNHEY and CDR2 SMNVEV (reference sequence). CDR3 coding DNA: TGTGCCAGCAGTTTAGGTAGCGGGGGGGCCATGGAGACCCAGTACTTC. This sequence encodes CASSLGSGGAMETQYF.